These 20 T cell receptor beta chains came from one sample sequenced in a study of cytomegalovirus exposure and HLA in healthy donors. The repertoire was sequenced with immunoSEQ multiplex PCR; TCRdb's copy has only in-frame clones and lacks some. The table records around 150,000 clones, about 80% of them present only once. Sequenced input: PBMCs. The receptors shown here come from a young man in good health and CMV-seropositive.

Written as DNA, the CDR3 is TGTGCCAGCAGATCGGACAGGGATCGGCAGCCCCAGCATTTT. As protein: CASRSDRDRQPQHF. V is TRBV6-5 and J is TRBJ1-5; 8 nucleotides align to TRBD1. Germline V CDR1 and CDR2: MNHEY, SVGAGI. J was trimmed by 7 bases and V by 6 bases; bases with no gene match: 8. This CDR3 comprises 14 residues.

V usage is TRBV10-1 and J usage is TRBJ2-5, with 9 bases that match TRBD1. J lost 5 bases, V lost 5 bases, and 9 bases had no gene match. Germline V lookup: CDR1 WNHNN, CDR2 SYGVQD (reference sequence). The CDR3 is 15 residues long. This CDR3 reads CASSQGQGLTETQYF. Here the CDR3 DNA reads TGCGCCAGCAGTCAGGGACAGGGTTTGACGGAGACCCAGTACTTC.

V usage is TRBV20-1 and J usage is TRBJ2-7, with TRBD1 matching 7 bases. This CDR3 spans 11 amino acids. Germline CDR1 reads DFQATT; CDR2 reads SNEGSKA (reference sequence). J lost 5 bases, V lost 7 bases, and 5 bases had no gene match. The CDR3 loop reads CSGYRGHEQYF. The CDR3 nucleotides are TGCAGTGGGTACAGGGGCCACGAGCAGTACTTC.

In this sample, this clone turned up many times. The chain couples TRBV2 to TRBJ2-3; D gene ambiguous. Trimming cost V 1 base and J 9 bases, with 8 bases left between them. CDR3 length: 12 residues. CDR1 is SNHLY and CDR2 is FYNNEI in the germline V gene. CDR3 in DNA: TGTGCCAGCAGTGAAGTAGAGCGCACGCAGTATTTT. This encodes CASSEVERTQYF.

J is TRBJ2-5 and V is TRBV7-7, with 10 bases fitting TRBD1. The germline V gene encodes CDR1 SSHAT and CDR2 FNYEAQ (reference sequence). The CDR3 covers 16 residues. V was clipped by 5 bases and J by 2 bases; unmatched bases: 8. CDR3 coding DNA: TGTGCCAGCAGCGCCGGTCAGGGACAGGGGCAAGAGACCCAGTACTTC. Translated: CASSAGQGQGQETQYF.

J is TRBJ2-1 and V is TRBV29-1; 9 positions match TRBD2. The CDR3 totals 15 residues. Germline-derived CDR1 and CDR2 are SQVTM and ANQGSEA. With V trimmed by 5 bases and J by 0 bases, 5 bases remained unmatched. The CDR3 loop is CSVPDSGSSYNEQFF. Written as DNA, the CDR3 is TGCAGCGTTCCAGATAGCGGGAGCTCCTACAATGAGCAGTTCTTC.

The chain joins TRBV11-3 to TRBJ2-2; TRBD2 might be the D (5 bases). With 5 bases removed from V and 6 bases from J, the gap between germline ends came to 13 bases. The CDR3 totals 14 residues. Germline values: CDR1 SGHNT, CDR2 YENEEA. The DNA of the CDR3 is TGTGCCAGCAGCCCCCGAGGGAATCCCGGGGAGCTGTTTTTT. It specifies CASSPRGNPGELFF.

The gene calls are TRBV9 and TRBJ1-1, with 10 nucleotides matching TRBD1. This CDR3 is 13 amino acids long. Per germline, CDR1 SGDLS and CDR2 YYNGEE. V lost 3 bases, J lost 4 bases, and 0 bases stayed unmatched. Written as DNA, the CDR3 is TGTGCCAGCAGCGGGGACAGGGGCACTGAAGCTTTCTTT. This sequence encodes CASSGDRGTEAFF.

The CDR3 protein is CASSRRQGPNYGYTF. As DNA, the CDR3 is TGTGCCAGCAGTCGTAGACAGGGGCCGAACTATGGCTACACCTTC. The V gene is TRBV27, the J gene TRBJ1-2; 8 nucleotides align to TRBD1. This CDR3 has 15 residues. Germline V gene sequence: CDR1 MNHEY, CDR2 SMNVEV (reference sequence). V lost 5 bases and J lost 2; bases outside the gene matches: 7.

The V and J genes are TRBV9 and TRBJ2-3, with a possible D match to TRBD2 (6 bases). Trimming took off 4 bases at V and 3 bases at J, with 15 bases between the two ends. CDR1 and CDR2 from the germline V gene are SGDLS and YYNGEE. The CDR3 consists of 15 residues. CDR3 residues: CASSLFQRATDTQYF. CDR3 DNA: TGTGCCAGCAGCCTCTTCCAGCGGGCTACAGATACGCAGTATTTT.

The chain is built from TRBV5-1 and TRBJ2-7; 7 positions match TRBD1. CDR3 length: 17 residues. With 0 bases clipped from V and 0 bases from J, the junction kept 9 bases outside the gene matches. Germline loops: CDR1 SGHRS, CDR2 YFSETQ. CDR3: CASSLGQDGTASYEQYF. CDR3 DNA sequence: TGCGCCAGCAGCTTGGGCCAAGACGGGACAGCCTCCTACGAGCAGTACTTC.

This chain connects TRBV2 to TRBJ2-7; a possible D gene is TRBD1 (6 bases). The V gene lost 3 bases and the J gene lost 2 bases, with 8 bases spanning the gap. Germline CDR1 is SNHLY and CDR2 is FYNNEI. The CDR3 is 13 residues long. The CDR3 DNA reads TGTGCCAGCAGTGACGAGGGGGCCTACGAGCAGTACTTC. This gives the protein CASSDEGAYEQYF.

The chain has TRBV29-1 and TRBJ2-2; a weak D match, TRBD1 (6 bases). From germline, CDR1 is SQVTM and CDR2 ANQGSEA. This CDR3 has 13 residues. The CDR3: CSSGTTNTGELFF. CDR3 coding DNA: TGCAGTTCCGGGACAACGAACACCGGGGAGCTGTTTTTT.

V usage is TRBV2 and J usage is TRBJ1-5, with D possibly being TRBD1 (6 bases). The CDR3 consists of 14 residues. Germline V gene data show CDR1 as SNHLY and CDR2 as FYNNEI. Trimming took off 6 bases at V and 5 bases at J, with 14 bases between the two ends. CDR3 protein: CASSRRPGDQPQHF. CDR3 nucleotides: TGTGCCAGCAGCAGGCGACCAGGGGATCAGCCCCAGCATTTT.

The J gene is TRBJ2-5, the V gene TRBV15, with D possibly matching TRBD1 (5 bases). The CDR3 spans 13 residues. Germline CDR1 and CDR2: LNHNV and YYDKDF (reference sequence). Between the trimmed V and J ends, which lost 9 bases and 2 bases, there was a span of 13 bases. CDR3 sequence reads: CATRGSLQETQYF. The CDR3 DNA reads TGTGCCACTAGGGGCAGCTTGCAAGAGACCCAGTACTTC.

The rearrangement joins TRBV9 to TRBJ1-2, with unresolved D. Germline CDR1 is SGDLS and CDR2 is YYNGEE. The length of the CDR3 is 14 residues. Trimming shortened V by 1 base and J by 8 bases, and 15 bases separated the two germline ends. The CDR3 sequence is CASSVLEAPGGYTF. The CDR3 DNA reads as TGTGCCAGCAGCGTATTAGAGGCGCCGGGGGGCTACACCTTC.

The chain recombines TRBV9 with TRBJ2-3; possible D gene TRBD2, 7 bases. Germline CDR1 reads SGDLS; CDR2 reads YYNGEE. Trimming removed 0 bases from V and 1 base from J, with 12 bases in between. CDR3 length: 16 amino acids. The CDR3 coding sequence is TGTGCCAGCAGCGTAGAGGCGGGGGCCCGCACAGATACGCAGTATTTT. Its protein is CASSVEAGARTDTQYF.

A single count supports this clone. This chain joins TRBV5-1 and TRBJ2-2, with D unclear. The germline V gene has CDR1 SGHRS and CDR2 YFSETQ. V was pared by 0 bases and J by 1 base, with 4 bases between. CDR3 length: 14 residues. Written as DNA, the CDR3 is TGCGCCAGCAGCTTGGCCCAGAACACCGGGGAGCTGTTTTTT. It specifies CASSLAQNTGELFF.

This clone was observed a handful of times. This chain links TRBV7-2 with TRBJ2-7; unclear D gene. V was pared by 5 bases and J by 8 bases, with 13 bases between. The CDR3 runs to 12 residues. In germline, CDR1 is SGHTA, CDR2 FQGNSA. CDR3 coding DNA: TGTGCCAGCAGCCTGACTCTCGAGCAGCAGTACTTC. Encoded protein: CASSLTLEQQYF.

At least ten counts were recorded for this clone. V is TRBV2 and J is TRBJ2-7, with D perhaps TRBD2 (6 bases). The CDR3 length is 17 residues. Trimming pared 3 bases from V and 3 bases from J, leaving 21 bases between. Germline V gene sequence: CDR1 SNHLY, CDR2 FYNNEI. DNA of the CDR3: TGTGCCAGCAGTGATACAGGAGTTTCGGGACTTAACTACGAGCAGTACTTC. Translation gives CASSDTGVSGLNYEQYF. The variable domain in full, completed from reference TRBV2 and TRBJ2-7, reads EPEVTQTPSHQVTQMGQEVILRCVPISNHLYFYWYRQILGQKVEFLVSFYNNEISEKSEIFDDQFSVERPDGSNFTLKIRSTKLEDSAMYFCASSDTGVSGLNYEQYFGPGTRLTVT.